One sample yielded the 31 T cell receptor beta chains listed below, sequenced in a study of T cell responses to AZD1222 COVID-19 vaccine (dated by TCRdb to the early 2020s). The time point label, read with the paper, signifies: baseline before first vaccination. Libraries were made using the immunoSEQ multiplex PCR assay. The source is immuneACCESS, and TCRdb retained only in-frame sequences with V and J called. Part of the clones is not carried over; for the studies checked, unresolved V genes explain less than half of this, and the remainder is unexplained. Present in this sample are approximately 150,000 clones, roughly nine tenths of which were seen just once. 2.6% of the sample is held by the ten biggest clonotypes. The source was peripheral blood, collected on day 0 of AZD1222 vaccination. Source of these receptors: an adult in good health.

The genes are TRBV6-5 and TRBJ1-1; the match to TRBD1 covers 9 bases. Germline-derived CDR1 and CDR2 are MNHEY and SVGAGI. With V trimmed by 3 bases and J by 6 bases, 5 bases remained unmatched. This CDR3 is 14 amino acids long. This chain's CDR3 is CASSYSRTGAEAFF. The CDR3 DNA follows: TGTGCCAGCAGTTATTCAAGGACAGGGGCTGAAGCTTTCTTT.

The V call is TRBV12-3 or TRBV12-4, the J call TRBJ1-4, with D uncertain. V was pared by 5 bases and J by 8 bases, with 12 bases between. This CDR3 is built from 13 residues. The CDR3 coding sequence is TGTGCCAGCAGTGTAAAGGGCTGGGAAAAACTGTTTTTT. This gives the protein CASSVKGWEKLFF.

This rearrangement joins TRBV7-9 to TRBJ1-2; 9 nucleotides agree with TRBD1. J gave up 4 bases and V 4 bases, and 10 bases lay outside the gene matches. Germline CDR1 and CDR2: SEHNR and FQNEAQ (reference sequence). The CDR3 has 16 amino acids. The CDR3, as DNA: TGTGCCAGCAGCTCCGACCGGGACAGGGCCCTCTATGGCTACACCTTC. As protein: CASSSDRDRALYGYTF.

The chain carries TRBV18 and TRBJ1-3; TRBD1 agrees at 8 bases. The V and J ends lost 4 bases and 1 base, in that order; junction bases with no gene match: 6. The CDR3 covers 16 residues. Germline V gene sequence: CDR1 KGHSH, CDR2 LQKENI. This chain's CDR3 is CASSLIGTGSGNTIYF. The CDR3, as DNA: TGTGCCAGCTCACTGATAGGGACAGGATCTGGAAACACCATATATTTT.

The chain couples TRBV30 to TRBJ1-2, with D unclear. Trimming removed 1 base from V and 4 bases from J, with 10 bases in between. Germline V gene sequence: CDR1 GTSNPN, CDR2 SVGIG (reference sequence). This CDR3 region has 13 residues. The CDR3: CAWSDGLSYGYTF. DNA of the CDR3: TGTGCCTGGAGTGACGGACTCTCCTATGGCTACACCTTC.

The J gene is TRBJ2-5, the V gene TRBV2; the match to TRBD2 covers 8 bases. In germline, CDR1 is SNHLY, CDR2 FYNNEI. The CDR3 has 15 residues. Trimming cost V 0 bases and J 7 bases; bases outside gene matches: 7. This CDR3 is CASSEALSGRGTQYF. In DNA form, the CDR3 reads TGTGCCAGCAGTGAAGCCTTAAGCGGGAGAGGGACCCAGTACTTC. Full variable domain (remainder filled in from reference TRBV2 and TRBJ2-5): EPEVTQTPSHQVTQMGQEVILRCVPISNHLYFYWYRQILGQKVEFLVSFYNNEISEKSEIFDDQFSVERPDGSNFTLKIRSTKLEDSAMYFCASSEALSGRGTQYFGPGTRLLVL.

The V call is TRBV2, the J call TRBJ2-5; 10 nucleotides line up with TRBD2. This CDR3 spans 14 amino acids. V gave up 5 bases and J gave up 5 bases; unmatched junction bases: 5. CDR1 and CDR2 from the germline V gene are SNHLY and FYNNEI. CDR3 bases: TGTGCCAGCAGTCTAGCGGGAGTTGGGGAGACCCAGTACTTC. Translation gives CASSLAGVGETQYF.

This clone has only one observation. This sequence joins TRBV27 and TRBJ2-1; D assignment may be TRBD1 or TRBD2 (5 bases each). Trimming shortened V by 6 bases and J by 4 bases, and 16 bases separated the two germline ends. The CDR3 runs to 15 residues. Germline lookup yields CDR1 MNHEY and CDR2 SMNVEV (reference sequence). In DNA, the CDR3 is TGTGCCAGCAGACTCCGGGACCAGACGTACAATGAGCAGTTCTTC. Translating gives CASRLRDQTYNEQFF.

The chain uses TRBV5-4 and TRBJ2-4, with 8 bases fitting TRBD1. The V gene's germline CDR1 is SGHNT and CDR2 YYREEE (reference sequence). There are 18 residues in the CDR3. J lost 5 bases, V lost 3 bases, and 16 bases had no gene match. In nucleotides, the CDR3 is TGTGCCAGCAGCTCCACGCGTGACTCTCGGGACAGGCAAAACATTCAGTACTTC. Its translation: CASSSTRDSRDRQNIQYF.

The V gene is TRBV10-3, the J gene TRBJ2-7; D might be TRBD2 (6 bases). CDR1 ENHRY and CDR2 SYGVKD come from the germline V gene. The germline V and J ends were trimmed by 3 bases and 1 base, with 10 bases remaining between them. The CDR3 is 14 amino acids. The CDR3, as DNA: TGTGCCATCAGTGATCCGGCGGGATCCTACGAGCAGTACTTC. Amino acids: CAISDPAGSYEQYF.

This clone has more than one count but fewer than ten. The CDR3 loop is CASSLVEGEQYF. In nucleotides, the CDR3 is TGCGCCAGCAGCTTGGTTGAAGGCGAGCAGTACTTC. This chain joins TRBV5-1 and TRBJ2-7; no definite D call. This CDR3 is 12 amino acids long. Germline assignment: CDR1 SGHRS and CDR2 YFSETQ. Trimming left V 0 bases short and J 6 bases short, with 7 bases between.

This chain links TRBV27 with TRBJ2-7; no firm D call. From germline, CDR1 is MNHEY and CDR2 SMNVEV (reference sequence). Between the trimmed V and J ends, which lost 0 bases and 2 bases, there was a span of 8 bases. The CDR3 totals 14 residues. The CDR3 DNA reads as TGTGCCAGCAGTTTATCGGGCAGCACCTACGAGCAGTACTTC. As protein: CASSLSGSTYEQYF.

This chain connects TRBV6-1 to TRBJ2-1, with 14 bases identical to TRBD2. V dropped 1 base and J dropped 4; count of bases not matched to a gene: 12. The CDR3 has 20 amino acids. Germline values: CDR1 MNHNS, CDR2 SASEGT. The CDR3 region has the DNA TGTGCCAGCAGTGAAGGGGGACTAGCGGGAGCCCAATACAGTTACAATGAGCAGTTCTTC. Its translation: CASSEGGLAGAQYSYNEQFF.

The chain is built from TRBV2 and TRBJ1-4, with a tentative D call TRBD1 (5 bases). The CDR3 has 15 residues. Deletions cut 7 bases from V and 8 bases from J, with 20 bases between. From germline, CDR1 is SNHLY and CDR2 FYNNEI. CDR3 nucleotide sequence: TGTGCCAGCACCCCGATGGGAGGGGTAGGCGAAAAACTGTTTTTT. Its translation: CASTPMGGVGEKLFF.

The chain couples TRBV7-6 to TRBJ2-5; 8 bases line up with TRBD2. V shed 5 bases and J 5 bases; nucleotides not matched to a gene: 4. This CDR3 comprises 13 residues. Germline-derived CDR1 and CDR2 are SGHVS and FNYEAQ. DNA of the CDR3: TGTGCCAGCAGCCGCGGGGGGTTGGAGACCCAGTACTTC. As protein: CASSRGGLETQYF.

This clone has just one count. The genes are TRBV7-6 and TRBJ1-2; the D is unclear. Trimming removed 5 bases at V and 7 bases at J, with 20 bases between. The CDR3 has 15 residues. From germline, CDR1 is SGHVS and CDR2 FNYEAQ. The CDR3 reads CASSPPTETIGGYTF. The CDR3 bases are TGTGCCAGCAGCCCTCCGACGGAGACGATAGGTGGCTACACCTTC.

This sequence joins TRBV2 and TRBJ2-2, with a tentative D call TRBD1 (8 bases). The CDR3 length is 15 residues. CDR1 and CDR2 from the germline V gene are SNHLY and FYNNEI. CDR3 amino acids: CASGAGQVPGGELFF. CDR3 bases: TGTGCGAGCGGGGCGGGACAGGTTCCTGGCGGGGAGCTGTTTTTT.

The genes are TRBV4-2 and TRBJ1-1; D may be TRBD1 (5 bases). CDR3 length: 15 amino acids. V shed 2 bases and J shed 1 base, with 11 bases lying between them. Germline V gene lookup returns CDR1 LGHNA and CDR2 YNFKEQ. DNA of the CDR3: TGTGCCAGCAGCCAACTACAGCAGGGGAACACTGAAGCTTTCTTT. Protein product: CASSQLQQGNTEAFF.

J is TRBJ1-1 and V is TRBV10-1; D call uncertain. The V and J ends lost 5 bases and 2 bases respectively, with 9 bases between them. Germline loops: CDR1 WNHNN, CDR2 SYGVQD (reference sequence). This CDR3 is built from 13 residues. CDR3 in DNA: TGCGCCAGCAGTCGCGGACCTAACACTGAAGCTTTCTTT. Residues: CASSRGPNTEAFF.

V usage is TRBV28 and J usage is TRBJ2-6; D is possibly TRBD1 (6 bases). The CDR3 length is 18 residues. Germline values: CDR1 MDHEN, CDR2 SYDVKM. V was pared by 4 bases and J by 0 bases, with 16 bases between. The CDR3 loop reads CASSSYTGSPSGANVLTF. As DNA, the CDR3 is TGTGCCAGCAGTTCCTATACAGGGTCGCCCTCTGGGGCCAACGTCCTGACTTTC.

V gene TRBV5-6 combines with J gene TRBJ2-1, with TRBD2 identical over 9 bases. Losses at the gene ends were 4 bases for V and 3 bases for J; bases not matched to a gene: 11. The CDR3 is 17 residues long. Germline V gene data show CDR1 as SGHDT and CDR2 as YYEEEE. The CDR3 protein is CASSKSPGSGSYNEQFF. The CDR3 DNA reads TGTGCCAGCAGCAAATCCCCCGGTAGCGGGAGCTACAATGAGCAGTTCTTC. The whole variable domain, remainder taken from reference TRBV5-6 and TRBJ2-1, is DAGVTQSPTHLIKTRGQQVTLRCSPKSGHDTVSWYQQALGQGPQFIFQYYEEEERQRGNFPDRFSGHQFPNYSSELNVNALLLGDSALYLCASSKSPGSGSYNEQFFGPGTRLTVL.

The CDR3 DNA is TGTGCCACCTTACAGGGGAGAACTGAAGCTTTCTTT. Protein: CATLQGRTEAFF. V is TRBV19 and J is TRBJ1-1; 7 bases match TRBD1. V was clipped by 10 bases and J by 5 bases; unmatched bases: 7. The CDR3 sequence is 12 residues long. CDR1 and CDR2 from the germline V gene are LNHDA and SQIVND (reference sequence).

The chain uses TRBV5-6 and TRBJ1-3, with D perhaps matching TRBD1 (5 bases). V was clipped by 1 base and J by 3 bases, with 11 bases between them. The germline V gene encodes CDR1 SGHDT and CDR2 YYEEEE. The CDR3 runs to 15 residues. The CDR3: CASSLKQEIGNTIYF. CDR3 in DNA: TGTGCCAGCAGCTTGAAACAGGAGATTGGAAACACCATATATTTT.

CDR3: CASSLSLNSPLHF. The CDR3 DNA reads TGTGCCAGCAGTTTATCCCTGAATTCACCCCTCCACTTT. The rearrangement links TRBV27 to TRBJ1-6; unclear D gene. CDR3 length: 13 amino acids. V was trimmed by 0 bases and J by 7 bases, leaving 4 bases between them. Germline CDR1 and CDR2: MNHEY and SMNVEV (reference sequence).

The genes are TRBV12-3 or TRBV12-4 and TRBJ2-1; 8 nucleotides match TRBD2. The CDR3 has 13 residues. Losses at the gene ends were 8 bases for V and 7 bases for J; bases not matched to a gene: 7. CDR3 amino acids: CASLTGGPNEQFF. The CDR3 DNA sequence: TGTGCCAGCTTAACGGGAGGGCCTAATGAGCAGTTCTTC.

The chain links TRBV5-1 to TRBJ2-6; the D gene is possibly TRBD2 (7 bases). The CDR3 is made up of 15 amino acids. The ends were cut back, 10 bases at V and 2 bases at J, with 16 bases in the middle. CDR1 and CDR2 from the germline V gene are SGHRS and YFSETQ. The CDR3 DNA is TGCGCCGCCCCCGGGGGGCTGCCTGGGGCCAACGTCCTGACTTTC. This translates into CAAPGGLPGANVLTF.

The CDR3 spells CASSLGAGNTEAFF. Here the CDR3 DNA reads TGCGCCAGCAGCTTGGGGGCGGGTAACACTGAAGCTTTCTTT. The chain joins TRBV5-1 to TRBJ1-1, with no clear D. V lost 0 bases and J lost 2, with 8 bases in between. There are 14 residues in the CDR3. CDR1 is SGHRS, CDR2 YFSETQ, per germline.

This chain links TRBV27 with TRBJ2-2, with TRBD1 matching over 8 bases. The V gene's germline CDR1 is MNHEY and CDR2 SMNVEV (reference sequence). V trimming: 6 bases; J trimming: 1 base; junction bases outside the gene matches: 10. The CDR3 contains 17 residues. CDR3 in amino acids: CASRRDRLIGNTGELFF. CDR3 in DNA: TGTGCCAGCAGAAGGGACAGGCTGATAGGGAACACCGGGGAGCTGTTTTTT.

Here the CDR3 DNA reads TGTGCCTGGAGGGAGACAGGGGCCTCCTATGGCTACACCTTC. This translates into CAWRETGASYGYTF. The chain uses TRBV30 and TRBJ1-2; 8 nucleotides align to TRBD1. CDR1 and CDR2 from the germline V gene are GTSNPN and SVGIG (reference sequence). V was pared by 3 bases and J by 4 bases, with 7 bases of the junction left unmatched. The CDR3 is 14 residues long.

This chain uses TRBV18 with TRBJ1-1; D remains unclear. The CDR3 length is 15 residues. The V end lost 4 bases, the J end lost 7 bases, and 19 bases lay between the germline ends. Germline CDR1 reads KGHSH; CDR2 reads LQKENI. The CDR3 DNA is TGTGCCAGCTCACTAAATCAGGCAGGTAACCTTGAAGCTTTCTTT. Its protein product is CASSLNQAGNLEAFF.

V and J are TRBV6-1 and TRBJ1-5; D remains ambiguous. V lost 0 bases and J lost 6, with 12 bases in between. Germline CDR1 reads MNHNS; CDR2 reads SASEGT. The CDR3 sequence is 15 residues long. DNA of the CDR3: TGTGCCAGCAGTGAAGCCGGCAGGACGGCTCAGCCCCAGCATTTT. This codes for CASSEAGRTAQPQHF.